This T cell receptor beta chain emerged from a study of CD8+CD57+ T cells in acquired aplastic anemia. Study information: Sorted CD4+ and CD8+ cells yielded DNA averaging approximately 3 ug.

In its sample, this clonotype was seen once. Trimming shortened V by 4 bases and J by 0 bases, and 12 bases separated the two germline ends. CDR1 SQVTM and CDR2 ANQGSEA come from the germline V gene. The CDR3 totals 14 residues. It was patients with CD8+CD57+ cell expansion by flow cytometry who were chosen for sequencing. There were no patients without severe acquired aplastic anemia. No therapy was given to patients before blood sampling. Genomic DNA templated the TCR beta VDJ and CDR3 profiling. TCRdb ran MiXCR on the reads and lists one entry per CDR3 protein. Altogether fewer than 85,000 distinct CDR3 sequences are present, just over 70% being singletons, with the ten largest covering about four fifths.

This chain links TRBV29-1 with TRBJ1-1; TRBD1 is a possible D gene (5 bases). The sequence came from a human donor with aplastic anemia. Sequencing input: sorted CD4+, CD8+, or CD8+CD57+ T cells (not recorded which) from PBMCs. In DNA form, the CDR3 reads TGCAGCGTTGGGGGGGGAGGTATGAACACTGAAGCTTTCTTT. The encoded protein is CSVGGGGMNTEAFF.